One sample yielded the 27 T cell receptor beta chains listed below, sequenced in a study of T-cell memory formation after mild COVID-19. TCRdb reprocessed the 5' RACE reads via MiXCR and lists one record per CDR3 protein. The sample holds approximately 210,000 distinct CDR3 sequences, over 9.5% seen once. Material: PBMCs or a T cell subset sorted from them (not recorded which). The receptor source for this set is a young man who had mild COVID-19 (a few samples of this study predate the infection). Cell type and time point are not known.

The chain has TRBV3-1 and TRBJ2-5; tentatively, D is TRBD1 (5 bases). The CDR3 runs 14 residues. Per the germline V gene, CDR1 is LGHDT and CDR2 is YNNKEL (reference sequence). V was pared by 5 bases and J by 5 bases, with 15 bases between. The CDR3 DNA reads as TGTGCCAGCAGCTCCGGACACCTAGGGGAGACCCAGTACTTC. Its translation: CASSSGHLGETQYF.

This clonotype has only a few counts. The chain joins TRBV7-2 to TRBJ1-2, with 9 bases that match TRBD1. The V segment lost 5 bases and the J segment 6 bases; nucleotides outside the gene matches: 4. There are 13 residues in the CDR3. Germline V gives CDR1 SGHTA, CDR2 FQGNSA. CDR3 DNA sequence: TGTGCCAGCAGCCCGCGGACAGGGGATGGCTACACCTTC. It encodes CASSPRTGDGYTF.

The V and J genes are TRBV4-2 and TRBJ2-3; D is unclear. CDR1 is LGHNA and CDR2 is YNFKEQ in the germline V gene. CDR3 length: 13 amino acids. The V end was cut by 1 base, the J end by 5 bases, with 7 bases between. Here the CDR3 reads CASSQGLVDTQYF. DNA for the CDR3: TGTGCCAGCAGCCAAGGGCTCGTAGATACGCAGTATTTT.

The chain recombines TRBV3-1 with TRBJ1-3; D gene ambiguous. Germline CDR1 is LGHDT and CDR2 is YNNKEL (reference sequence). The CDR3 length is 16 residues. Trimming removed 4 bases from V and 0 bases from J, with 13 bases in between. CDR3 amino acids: CASSPRTYDSGNTIYF. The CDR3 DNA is TGTGCCAGCAGCCCCCGGACGTACGACTCTGGAAACACCATATATTTT.

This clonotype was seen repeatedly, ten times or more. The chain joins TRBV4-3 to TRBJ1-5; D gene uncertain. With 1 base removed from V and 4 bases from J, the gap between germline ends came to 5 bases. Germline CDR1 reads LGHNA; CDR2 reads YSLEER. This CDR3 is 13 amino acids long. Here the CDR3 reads CASSQGENQPQHF. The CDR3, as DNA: TGCGCCAGCAGCCAAGGAGAGAATCAGCCCCAGCATTTT.

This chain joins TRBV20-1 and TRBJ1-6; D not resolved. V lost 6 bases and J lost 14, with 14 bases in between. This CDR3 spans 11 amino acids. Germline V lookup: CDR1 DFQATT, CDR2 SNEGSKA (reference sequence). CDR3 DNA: TGCAGTGCGGCGGGATTGACAACCCTCCACTTT. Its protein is CSAAGLTTLHF.

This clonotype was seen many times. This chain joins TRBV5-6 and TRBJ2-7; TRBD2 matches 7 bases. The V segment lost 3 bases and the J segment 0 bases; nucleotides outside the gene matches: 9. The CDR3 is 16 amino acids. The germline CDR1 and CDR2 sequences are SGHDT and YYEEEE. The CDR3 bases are TGTGCCAGCAGCTCCCCTAAAGCGGGGAGCTCCTACGAGCAGTACGTC. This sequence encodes CASSSPKAGSSYEQYV.

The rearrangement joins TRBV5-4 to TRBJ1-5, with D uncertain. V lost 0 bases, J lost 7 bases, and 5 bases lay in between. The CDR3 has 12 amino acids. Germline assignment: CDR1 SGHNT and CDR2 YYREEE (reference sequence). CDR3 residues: CASSLDQQPQHF. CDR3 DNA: TGTGCCAGCAGCTTGGACCAGCAGCCCCAGCATTTT.

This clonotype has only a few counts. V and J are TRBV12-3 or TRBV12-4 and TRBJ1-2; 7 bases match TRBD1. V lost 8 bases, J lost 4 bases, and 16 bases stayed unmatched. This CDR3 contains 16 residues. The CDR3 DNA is TGTGCCAGCCATTCCCGAAACAGGGGCTTGGCCTATGGCTACACCTTC. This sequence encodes CASHSRNRGLAYGYTF.

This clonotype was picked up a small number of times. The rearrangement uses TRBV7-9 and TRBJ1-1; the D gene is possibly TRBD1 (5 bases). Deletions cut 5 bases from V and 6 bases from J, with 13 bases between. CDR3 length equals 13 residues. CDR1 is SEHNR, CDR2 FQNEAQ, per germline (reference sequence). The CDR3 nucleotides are TGTGCCAGCAGCACCCGCTGGGGCCCTGAAGCTTTCTTT. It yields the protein CASSTRWGPEAFF. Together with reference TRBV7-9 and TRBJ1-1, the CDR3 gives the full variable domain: DTGVSQNPRHKITKRGQNVTFRCDPISEHNRLYWYRQTLGQGPEFLTYFQNEAQLEKSRLLSDRFSAERPKGSFSTLEIQRTEQGDSAMYLCASSTRWGPEAFFGQGTRLTVV.

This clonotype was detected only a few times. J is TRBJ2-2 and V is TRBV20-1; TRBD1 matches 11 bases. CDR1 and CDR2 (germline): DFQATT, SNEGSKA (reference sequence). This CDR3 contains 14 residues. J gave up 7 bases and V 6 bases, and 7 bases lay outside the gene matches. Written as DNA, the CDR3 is TGCAGTGCGGTGGGGACAGGGGGTAGCGGGGAGCTGTTTTTT. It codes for CSAVGTGGSGELFF.

CDR3 bases: TGCAGTACCCCGGGGCCTGAGGGGACAGATACGCAGTATTTT. Its translation: CSTPGPEGTDTQYF. This chain links TRBV20-1 with TRBJ2-3; the D call may be TRBD1 or TRBD2 (5 bases each). There are 14 residues in the CDR3. Germline CDR1 is DFQATT and CDR2 is SNEGSKA (reference sequence). The ends were cut back, 8 bases at V and 3 bases at J, with 18 bases in the middle.

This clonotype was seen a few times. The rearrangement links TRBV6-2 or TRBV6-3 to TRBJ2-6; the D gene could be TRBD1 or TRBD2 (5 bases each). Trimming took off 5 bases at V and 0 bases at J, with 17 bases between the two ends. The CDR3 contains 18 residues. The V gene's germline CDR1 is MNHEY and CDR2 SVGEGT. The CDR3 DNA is TGTGCCAGCAGTCTCTCGGGACCATCCGGCTCTGGGGCCAACGTCCTGACTTTC. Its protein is CASSLSGPSGSGANVLTF.

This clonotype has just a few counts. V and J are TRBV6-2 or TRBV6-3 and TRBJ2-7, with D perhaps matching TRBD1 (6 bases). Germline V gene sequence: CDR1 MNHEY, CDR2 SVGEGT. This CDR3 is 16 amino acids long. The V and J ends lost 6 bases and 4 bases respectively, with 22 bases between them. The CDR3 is CASRPSRSDRGYEQYV. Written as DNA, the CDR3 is TGTGCCAGCAGACCGTCTCGATCGGACAGAGGTTACGAGCAGTACGTC.

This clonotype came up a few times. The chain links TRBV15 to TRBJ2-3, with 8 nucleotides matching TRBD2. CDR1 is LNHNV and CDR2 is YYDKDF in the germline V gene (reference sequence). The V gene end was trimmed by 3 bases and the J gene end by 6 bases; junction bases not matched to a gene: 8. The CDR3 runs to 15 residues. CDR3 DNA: TGTGCCACCAGCAGTCCGATAGCGGGGAGGGATACGCAGTATTTT. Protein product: CATSSPIAGRDTQYF. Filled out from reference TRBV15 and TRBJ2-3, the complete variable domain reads DAMVIQNPRYQVTQFGKPVTLSCSQTLNHNVMYWYQQKSSQAPKLLFHYYDKDFNNEADTPDNFQSRRPNTSFCFLDIRSPGLGDTAMYLCATSSPIAGRDTQYFGPGTRLTVL.

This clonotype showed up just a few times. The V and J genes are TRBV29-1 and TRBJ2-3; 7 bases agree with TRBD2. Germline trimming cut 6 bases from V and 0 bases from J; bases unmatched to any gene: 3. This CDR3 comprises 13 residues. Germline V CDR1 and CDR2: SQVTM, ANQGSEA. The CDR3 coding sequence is TGCAGCGTATGGGGGGGGAGCACAGATACGCAGTATTTT. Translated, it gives CSVWGGSTDTQYF.

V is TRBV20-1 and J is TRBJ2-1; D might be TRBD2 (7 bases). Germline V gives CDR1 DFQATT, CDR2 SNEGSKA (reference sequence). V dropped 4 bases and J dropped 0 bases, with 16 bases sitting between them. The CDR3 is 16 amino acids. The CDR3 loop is CSAMGGPMSSYNEQFF. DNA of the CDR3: TGCAGTGCTATGGGGGGGCCCATGAGCTCCTACAATGAGCAGTTCTTC.

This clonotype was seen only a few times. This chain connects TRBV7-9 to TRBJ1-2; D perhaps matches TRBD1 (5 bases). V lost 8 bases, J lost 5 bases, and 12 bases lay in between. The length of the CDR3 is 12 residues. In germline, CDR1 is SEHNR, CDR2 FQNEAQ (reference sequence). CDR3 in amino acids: CASVSGLYGYTF. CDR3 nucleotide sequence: TGTGCCAGCGTGTCAGGGCTATATGGCTACACCTTC.

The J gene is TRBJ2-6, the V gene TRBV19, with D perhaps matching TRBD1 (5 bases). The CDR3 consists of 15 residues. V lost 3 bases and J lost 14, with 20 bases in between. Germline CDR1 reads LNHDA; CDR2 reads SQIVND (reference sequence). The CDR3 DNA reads TGTGCCAGTAGTATCGGCAGGGCCGGTGGCAAACTCCTGACTTTC. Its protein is CASSIGRAGGKLLTF.

CDR3 in amino acids: CASTVDWTGLSTGANVLTF. CDR3 in DNA: TGTGCCAGCACCGTAGACTGGACAGGACTCTCCACTGGGGCCAACGTCCTGACTTTC. V gene TRBV6-5 combines with J gene TRBJ2-6; 7 nucleotides agree with TRBD1. The CDR3 runs 19 residues. Per the germline V gene, CDR1 is MNHEY and CDR2 is SVGAGI. V lost 7 bases and J lost 2; bases outside the gene matches: 17.

CDR3 DNA sequence: TGTGCCAGCAGCTTGGACCAAAACGAGCAGTACGTC. This encodes CASSLDQNEQYV. This rearrangement joins TRBV5-4 to TRBJ2-7; D unclear. Germline V lookup: CDR1 SGHNT, CDR2 YYREEE (reference sequence). This CDR3 has 12 residues. The ends were cut back, 0 bases at V and 5 bases at J, with 6 bases in the middle.

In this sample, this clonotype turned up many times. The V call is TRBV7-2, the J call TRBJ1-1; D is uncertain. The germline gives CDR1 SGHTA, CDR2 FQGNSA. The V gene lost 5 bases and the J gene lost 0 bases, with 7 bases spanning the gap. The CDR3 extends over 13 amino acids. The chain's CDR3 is CASSPHLNTEAFF. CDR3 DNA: TGTGCCAGCAGCCCTCACCTGAACACTGAAGCTTTCTTT.

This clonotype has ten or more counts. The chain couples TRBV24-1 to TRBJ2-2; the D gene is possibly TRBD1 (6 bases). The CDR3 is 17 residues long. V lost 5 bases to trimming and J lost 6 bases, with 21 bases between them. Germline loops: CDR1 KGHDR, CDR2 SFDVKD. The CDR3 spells CATSASKDSARSGELFF. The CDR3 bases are TGTGCCACCAGTGCCTCTAAGGACAGTGCGAGGTCCGGGGAGCTGTTTTTT.

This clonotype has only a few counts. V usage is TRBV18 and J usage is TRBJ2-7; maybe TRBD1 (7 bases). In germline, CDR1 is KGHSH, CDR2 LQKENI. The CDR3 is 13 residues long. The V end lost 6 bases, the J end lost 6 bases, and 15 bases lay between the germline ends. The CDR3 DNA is TGTGCCAGCTCGTCGGGGCAGGGGGGCGAGCAGTACTTC. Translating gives CASSSGQGGEQYF.

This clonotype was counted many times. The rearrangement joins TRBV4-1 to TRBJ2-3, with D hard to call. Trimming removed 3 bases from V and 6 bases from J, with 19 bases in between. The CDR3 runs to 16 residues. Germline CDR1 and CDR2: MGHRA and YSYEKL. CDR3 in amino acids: CASSHLGRARMDTQYF. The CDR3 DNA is TGCGCCAGCAGCCACCTCGGACGTGCGCGGATGGATACGCAGTATTTT.

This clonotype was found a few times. The CDR3 region is CASSPPPGTGKETQYF. For the CDR3, the DNA is TGTGCCAGCTCACCCCCACCCGGGACAGGGAAAGAGACCCAGTACTTC. This rearrangement joins TRBV18 to TRBJ2-5; 9 positions agree with TRBD1. Germline values: CDR1 KGHSH, CDR2 LQKENI. V dropped 3 bases and J dropped 3; count of bases not matched to a gene: 8. This CDR3 is built from 16 residues.

The CDR3 loop reads CASSTDGRETQYF. DNA for the CDR3: TGTGCCAGCTCAACGGACGGGAGAGAGACCCAGTACTTC. The chain combines TRBV18 with TRBJ2-5, with D maybe TRBD2 (6 bases). The V gene's germline CDR1 is KGHSH and CDR2 LQKENI. The CDR3 is made up of 13 amino acids. Between the trimmed V and J ends, which lost 5 bases and 4 bases, there was a span of 11 bases.